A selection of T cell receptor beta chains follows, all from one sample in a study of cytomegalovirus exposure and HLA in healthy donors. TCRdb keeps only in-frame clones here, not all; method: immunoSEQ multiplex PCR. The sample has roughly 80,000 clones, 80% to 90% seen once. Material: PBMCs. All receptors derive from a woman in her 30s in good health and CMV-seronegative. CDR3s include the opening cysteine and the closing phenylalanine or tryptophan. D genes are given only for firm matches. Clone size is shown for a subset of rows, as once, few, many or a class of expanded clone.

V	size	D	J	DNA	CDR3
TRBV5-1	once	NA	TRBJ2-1	TGCGCCAGCAGCTTGGTCGGCGGGAAGTACAATGAGCAGTTCTTC	CASSLVGGKYNEQFF
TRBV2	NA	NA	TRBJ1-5	TGTGCCAGTGGACAGAACTTCAATCAGCCCCAGCATTTT	CASGQNFNQPQHF
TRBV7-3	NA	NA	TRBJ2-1	TGTGCCAGCAGCTTTGACGGGAGCAGGAGTGAGCAGTTCTTC	CASSFDGSRSEQFF
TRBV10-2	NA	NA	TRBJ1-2	TGCGCCAGCAGTGAACCGAATCAGGGAGGTGGCTACACCTTC	CASSEPNQGGGYTF
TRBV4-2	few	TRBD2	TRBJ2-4	TGTGCCAGCAGCCAGGGACTAGCGGAAAACATTCAGTACTTC	CASSQGLAENIQYF
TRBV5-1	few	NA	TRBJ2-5	TGCGCCAGCAGCTTGGGGTTACGGGAAGAGACCCAGTACTTC	CASSLGLREETQYF
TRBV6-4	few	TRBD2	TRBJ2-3	TGTGCCAGCAGTGTAGCGGGAGGGCCCACAGATACGCAGTATTTT	CASSVAGGPTDTQYF
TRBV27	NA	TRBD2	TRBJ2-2	TGTGCCAGCAGTTTATGGACTAGCGGAACCGGGGAGCTGTTTTTT	CASSLWTSGTGELFF
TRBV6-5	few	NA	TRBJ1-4	TGTGCCAGCAGTTACTCGACGGGTTTGGCGGGAGAACTGTTTTTT	CASSYSTGLAGELFF
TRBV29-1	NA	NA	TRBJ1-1	TGCAGCGTTGAACAGGCGAACACTGAAGCTTTCTTT	CSVEQANTEAFF
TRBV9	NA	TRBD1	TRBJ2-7	TGTGCCAGCAGCGCCAGACAGGGCTACGAGCAGTACTTC	CASSARQGYEQYF
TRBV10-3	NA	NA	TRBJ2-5	TGTGCCAGCAGACAGGATGAAGAGACCCAGTACTTC	CASRQDEETQYF
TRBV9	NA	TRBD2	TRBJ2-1	TGTGCCAGCAGCGGCGGGGGACTAGCTGTAGGTGACCGTCAGCAGTTCTTC	CASSGGGLAVGDRQQFF
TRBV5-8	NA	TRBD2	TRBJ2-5	TGTGCCAGCAGCCCGGGACTAGCGGGAGGGCCCTTGGAGACCCAGTACTTC	CASSPGLAGGPLETQYF
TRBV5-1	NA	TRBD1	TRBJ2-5	TGCGCCAGCAGCCCACCGGGACAGGGTCGGTTCGCAGAGACCCAGTACTTC	CASSPPGQGRFAETQYF
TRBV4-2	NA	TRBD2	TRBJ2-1	TGTGCCAGCAGCCACTTCGGTGGGACTAGCGCATACAATGAGCAGTTCTTC	CASSHFGGTSAYNEQFF
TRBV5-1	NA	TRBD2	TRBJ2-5	TGCGCCAGCAGCGCAACTAGCGGGATAAGGACAGAGACCCAGTACTTC	CASSATSGIRTETQYF
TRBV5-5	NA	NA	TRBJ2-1	TGTGCCAGCAGCTTAGGTGGAGCTGAGCAGTTCTTC	CASSLGGAEQFF
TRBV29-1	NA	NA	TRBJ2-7	TGCAGCGCGGGGACCGACAGGTCTTCCTACGAGCAGTACTTC	CSAGTDRSSYEQYF
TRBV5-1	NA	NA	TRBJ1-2	TGCGCCAGCAGCCTTGGCGCAGGTGACTATGGCTACACCTTC	CASSLGAGDYGYTF
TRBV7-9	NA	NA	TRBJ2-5	TGTGCCAGCAGCCCGATAAGCCCGGCGGGGACCCAGTACTTC	CASSPISPAGTQYF
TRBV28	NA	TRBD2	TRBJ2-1	TGTGCCAGCAGTTTATTTACTAGCGGGAGGAATGAGCAGTTCTTC	CASSLFTSGRNEQFF
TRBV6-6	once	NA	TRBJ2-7	TGTGCCAGCAGTTACGAGGGGACTGGTGAGCAGTACTTC	CASSYEGTGEQYF
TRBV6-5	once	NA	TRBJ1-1	TGTGCCAGCAGTTACTCGAGACAGAGTGAAGCTTTCTTT	CASSYSRQSEAFF
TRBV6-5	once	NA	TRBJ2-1	TGTGCCAGCAGTTCCGACTACTACAATGAGCAGTTCTTC	CASSSDYYNEQFF
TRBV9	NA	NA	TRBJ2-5	TGTGCCAGCAGTTCTTCTCCAGGGGTGACGGAGACCCAGTACTTC	CASSSSPGVTETQYF
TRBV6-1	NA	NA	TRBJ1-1	TGTGCCAGCTCCCCCACAGTGAACACTGAAGCTTTCTTT	CASSPTVNTEAFF
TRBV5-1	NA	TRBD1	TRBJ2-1	TGCGCCAGCAGCCTACGACAGGGGTCATACGATGAGCAGTTCTTC	CASSLRQGSYDEQFF
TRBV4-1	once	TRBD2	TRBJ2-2	TGCGCCAGCAGCCAGTACCACTACAGTAGCGGGAGGGACGGCGGGGAGCTGTTTTTT	CASSQYHYSSGRDGGELFF
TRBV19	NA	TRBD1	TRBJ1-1	TGTGCCAGTAGCCACAGGGGGGGGGCTGAAGCTTTCTTT	CASSHRGGAEAFF
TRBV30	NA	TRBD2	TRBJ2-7	TGTGCCTGGAGTGCGGAGCGGGAGGGAGAGCAGTACTTC	CAWSAEREGEQYF
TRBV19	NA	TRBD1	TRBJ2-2	TGTGCCAGTAAGTTTCTCGGACAGGGGGCGAGACTCGACACCGGGGAGCTGTTTTTT	CASKFLGQGARLDTGELFF
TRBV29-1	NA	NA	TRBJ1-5	TGCAGCGTTGAGGCAGGGAAAAATCAGCCCCAGCATTTT	CSVEAGKNQPQHF
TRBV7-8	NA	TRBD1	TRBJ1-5	TGTGCCAGCAGCTTAGCTTCGACAGGGGTCGGCAATCAGCCCCAGCATTTT	CASSLASTGVGNQPQHF
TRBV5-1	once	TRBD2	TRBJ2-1	TGCGCCAGCAGCGCGCTAGCGGGGGACGCCTACAATGAGCAGTTCTTC	CASSALAGDAYNEQFF
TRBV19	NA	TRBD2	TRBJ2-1	TGTGCCAGTAGGCTGGCGGGAGTGAGGAATGAGCAGTTCTTC	CASRLAGVRNEQFF
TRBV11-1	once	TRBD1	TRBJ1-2	TGTGCCAGCAGCTTCCGGACAGGGGGTGGCTACACCTTC	CASSFRTGGGYTF
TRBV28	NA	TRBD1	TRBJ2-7	TGTGCCAGCAGTACCGGGACAGCTGCCTACGAGCAGTACTTC	CASSTGTAAYEQYF